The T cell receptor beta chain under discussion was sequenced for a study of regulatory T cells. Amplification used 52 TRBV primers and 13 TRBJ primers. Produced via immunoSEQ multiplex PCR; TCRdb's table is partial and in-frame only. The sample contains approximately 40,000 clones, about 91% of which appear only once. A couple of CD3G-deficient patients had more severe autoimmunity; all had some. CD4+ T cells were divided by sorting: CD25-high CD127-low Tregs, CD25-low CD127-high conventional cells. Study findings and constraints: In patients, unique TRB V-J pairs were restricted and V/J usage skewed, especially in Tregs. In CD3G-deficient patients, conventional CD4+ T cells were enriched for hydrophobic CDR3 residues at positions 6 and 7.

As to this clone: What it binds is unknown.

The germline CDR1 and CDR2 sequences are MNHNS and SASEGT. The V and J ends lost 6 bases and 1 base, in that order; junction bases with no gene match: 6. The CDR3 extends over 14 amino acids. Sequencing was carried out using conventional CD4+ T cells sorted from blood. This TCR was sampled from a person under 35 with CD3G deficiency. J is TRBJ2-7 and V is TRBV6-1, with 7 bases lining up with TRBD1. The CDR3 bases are TGTGCCAGCAGCCTCTGGACAGGATCCTACGAGCAGTACTTC. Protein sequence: CASSLWTGSYEQYF.